This is a list of T cell receptor beta chains from one sample in a study of cytomegalovirus exposure and HLA in healthy donors. The data were produced by immunoSEQ multiplex PCR, yet TCRdb's version contains in-frame clones alone and is incomplete. The data contain 85,000 to 120,000 clones, roughly 80% of them singletons. The sample taken for sequencing was PBMCs. These receptors originate from a man aged 40-49 years in good health and CMV-seronegative. The CDR3 runs from the conserved cysteine through the conserved F or W. Fields, in order: J gene, D gene, V gene, clone size, CDR3 protein, CDR3 DNA. D genes are given only for firm matches. Part of the rows lack a size; the others show once, few, many or a class for expanded clones.

TRBJ2-3,TRBD2,TRBV6-4,few,CASSESGEADTQYF,TGTGCCAGCAGTGAAAGCGGGGAGGCAGATACGCAGTATTTT
TRBJ2-1,TRBD1,TRBV5-1,.,CASAGQAPWEQFF,TGCGCCAGCGCGGGACAGGCACCGTGGGAGCAGTTCTTC
TRBJ2-7,TRBD1,TRBV5-1,.,CASSFTGGAGYEQYF,TGCGCCAGCAGCTTTACAGGGGGCGCTGGATACGAGCAGTACTTC
TRBJ2-7,.,TRBV18,.,CASSPPSLSYEQYF,TGTGCCAGCTCACCACCGTCCCTCTCCTACGAGCAGTACTTC
TRBJ2-3,TRBD2,TRBV27,few,CASISSGYTQYF,TGTGCCAGCATCTCTAGCGGTTATACGCAGTATTTT
TRBJ2-2,TRBD1,TRBV28,.,CASSPSLGQGEMTGELFF,TGTGCCAGCAGTCCGAGTTTAGGCCAGGGGGAGATGACCGGGGAGCTGTTTTTT
TRBJ2-3,.,TRBV4-1,.,CASSQDAYRTDTQYF,TGCGCCAGCAGCCAAGATGCCTACAGAACAGATACGCAGTATTTT
TRBJ2-7,.,TRBV5-6,once,CASRARGPYEQYF,TGTGCCAGCAGGGCGCGGGGGCCCTACGAGCAGTACTTC
TRBJ1-1,TRBD1,TRBV6-4,few,CASSPGTGGTEAFF,TGTGCCAGCAGCCCCGGGACAGGGGGCACTGAAGCTTTCTTT
TRBJ2-3,.,TRBV6-4,.,CASSEIVGDTQYF,TGTGCCAGCAGTGAAATTGTCGGGGATACGCAGTATTTT
TRBJ2-1,TRBD2,TRBV13,.,CASSLRPGLAGARNEQFF,TGTGCCAGCAGCTTAAGACCGGGACTAGCGGGAGCTCGCAATGAGCAGTTCTTC
TRBJ2-7,.,TRBV29-1,once,CSFGQSPYEQYF,TGCAGCTTCGGACAGTCCCCCTACGAGCAGTACTTC
TRBJ1-5,.,TRBV10-2,.,CASSDSRYQPQHF,TGCGCCAGCAGTGACTCGAGATATCAGCCCCAGCATTTT
TRBJ1-2,TRBD1,TRBV4-1,.,CASSQDLNRGAKNYGYTF,TGCGCCAGCAGCCAAGATCTAAACAGGGGCGCGAAGAACTATGGCTACACCTTC
TRBJ1-2,TRBD1,TRBV29-1,.,CSVDMTGINYGYTF,TGCAGCGTTGATATGACAGGGATTAACTATGGCTACACCTTC
TRBJ1-2,TRBD1,TRBV15,.,CATSRGRTGSDGYTF,TGTGCCACCAGCAGAGGACGGACAGGGAGTGATGGCTACACCTTC
TRBJ2-7,.,TRBV5-1,.,CASSDEGVTLYEQYF,TGCGCCAGCAGCGACGAGGGGGTAACTCTCTACGAGCAGTACTTC
TRBJ1-1,.,TRBV7-9,few,CASSFLGREAFF,TGTGCCAGCAGCTTTTTGGGCAGGGAAGCTTTCTTT
TRBJ2-3,TRBD1,TRBV7-9,few,CASSFRGPIPDTQYF,TGTGCCAGCAGCTTCAGGGGGCCTATCCCAGATACGCAGTATTTT
TRBJ1-2,.,TRBV28,.,CASSSPRATYYGYTF,TGTGCCAGCAGTTCCCCCAGGGCGACATACTATGGCTACACCTTC
TRBJ2-7,.,TRBV21-1,.,CASSKETGGEQYF,TGTGCCAGCAGCAAAGAAACAGGGGGCGAGCAGTACTTC
TRBJ1-6,.,TRBV5-4,.,CASSSGTSEGLNSPLHF,TGTGCCAGCAGCTCCGGGACTTCCGAAGGGCTAAATTCACCCCTCCACTTT
TRBJ1-2,.,TRBV28,.,CASSPASGFGGYTF,TGTGCCAGCAGCCCGGCCTCAGGGTTTGGCGGCTACACCTTC
TRBJ1-1,.,TRBV9,.,CASSANIGRTEAFF,TGTGCCAGCAGCGCAAATATCGGTAGAACTGAAGCTTTCTTT
TRBJ1-6,TRBD1,TRBV6-1,few,CASRQDREGNSPLHF,TGTGCCAGCAGACAGGACAGGGAGGGCAATTCACCCCTCCACTTT
TRBJ2-2,TRBD2,TRBV19,.,CASSKLPGLADFNTGELFF,TGTGCCAGTAGTAAACTACCGGGACTAGCGGATTTTAACACCGGGGAGCTGTTTTTT
TRBJ2-7,.,TRBV2,.,CASSRDSTYEQYF,TGTGCCAGCAGCCGGGACTCCACCTACGAGCAGTACTTC
TRBJ1-6,.,TRBV19,few,CASSIGGDMTLAPLHF,TGTGCCAGTAGTATTGGGGGGGACATGACTTTGGCACCCCTCCACTTT
TRBJ2-3,TRBD2,TRBV27,.,CASSLFSGAADTQYF,TGTGCCAGCAGTTTATTTAGCGGGGCTGCAGATACGCAGTATTTT
TRBJ1-1,.,TRBV27,.,CASRGLRGNAEAFF,TGTGCCAGCAGGGGACTGCGGGGGAACGCTGAAGCTTTCTTT
TRBJ2-2,TRBD2,TRBV6-5,.,CASSTSGGALGELFF,TGTGCCAGTTCGACTAGCGGGGGGGCACTTGGGGAGCTGTTTTTT
TRBJ1-1,.,TRBV15,.,CATSRSGQRNTEAFF,TGTGCCACCAGCAGGTCCGGACAGAGGAACACTGAAGCTTTCTTT
TRBJ1-5,TRBD1,TRBV15,.,CATSRQGTGAGQPQHF,TGTGCCACCAGCAGACAAGGGACAGGGGCCGGTCAGCCCCAGCATTTT
TRBJ1-5,.,TRBV6-5,.,CASGSQDQPQHF,TGTGCCAGCGGCAGTCAGGATCAGCCCCAGCATTTT
TRBJ2-7,.,TRBV7-9,.,CASSSPTRSYEQYF,TGTGCCAGCAGCTCCCCGACACGCTCCTACGAGCAGTACTTC
TRBJ1-5,TRBD1,TRBV7-9,.,CASSGQGYQPQHF,TGTGCCAGCAGCGGACAGGGTTATCAGCCCCAGCATTTT